This T cell receptor beta chain was found in a study of circulating and synovial CD4+ cells in juvenile arthritis. General observations from the study: Deeper sequencing increased measured overlap with synovial clonotypes.

Regarding this clone: Its antigen is currently unknown.

Patients with active juvenile idiopathic arthritis donated these samples. Some clones are missing from TCRdb's copy, which holds only in-frame ones; the method was immunoSEQ multiplex PCR. Here the sample spans 30,000 to 35,000 clones, around 95% being singletons. This TCR derives from a human donor with juvenile idiopathic arthritis. The specimen was CD4+ T cells from blood.

CDR3 sequence reads: CASSPGSYGYTF. CDR3 coding DNA: TGTGCCAGCAGCCCCGGGTCATATGGCTACACCTTC. This chain uses TRBV6-5 with TRBJ1-2; D not certain. The CDR3 is 12 residues long. Germline V CDR1 and CDR2: MNHEY, SVGAGI. V was trimmed by 6 bases and J by 5 bases, leaving 10 bases between them.